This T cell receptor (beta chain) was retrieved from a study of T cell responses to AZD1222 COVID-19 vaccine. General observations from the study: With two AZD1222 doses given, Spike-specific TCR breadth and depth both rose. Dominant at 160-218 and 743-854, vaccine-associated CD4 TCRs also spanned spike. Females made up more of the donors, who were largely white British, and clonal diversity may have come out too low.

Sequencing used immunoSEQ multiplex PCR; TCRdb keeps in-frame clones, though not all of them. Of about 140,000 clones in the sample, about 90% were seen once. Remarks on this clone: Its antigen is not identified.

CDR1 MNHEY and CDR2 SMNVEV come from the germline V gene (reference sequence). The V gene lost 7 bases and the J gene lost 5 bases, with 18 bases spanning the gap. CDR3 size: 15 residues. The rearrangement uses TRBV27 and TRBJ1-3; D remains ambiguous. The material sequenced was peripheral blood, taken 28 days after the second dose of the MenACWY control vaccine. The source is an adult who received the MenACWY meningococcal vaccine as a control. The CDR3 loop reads CASNGRAVWRNTIYF. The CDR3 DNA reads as TGTGCCAGCAATGGAAGAGCAGTCTGGCGAAACACCATATATTTT.